This T cell receptor beta chain was sequenced in a study of blood T cells in healthy people across ages. Primers used in a second PCR of about 6 to 11 cycles were a sample-barcoded 5' primer and a J-beta primer mix. From the 5' RACE reads, TCRdb called clonotypes with MiXCR, one entry per CDR3 protein. The sample has about 670,000 distinct CDR3 sequences, around 38% seen once. This clonotype was detected only a few times. The germline CDR1 and CDR2 sequences are MNHEY and SVGEGT. The V segment lost 8 bases and the J segment 7 bases; nucleotides outside the gene matches: 17. This CDR3 spans 18 amino acids.

The receptor's source is an elderly man in good health. What was sequenced was blood. The rearrangement uses TRBV6-2 or TRBV6-3 and TRBJ2-1; 13 nucleotides line up with TRBD2. In nucleotides, the CDR3 is TGTGCCAGCGGACCGGGACTAGCGGGGTCAACAACTAAGAATGAGCAGTTCTTC. Its translation: CASGPGLAGSTTKNEQFF.